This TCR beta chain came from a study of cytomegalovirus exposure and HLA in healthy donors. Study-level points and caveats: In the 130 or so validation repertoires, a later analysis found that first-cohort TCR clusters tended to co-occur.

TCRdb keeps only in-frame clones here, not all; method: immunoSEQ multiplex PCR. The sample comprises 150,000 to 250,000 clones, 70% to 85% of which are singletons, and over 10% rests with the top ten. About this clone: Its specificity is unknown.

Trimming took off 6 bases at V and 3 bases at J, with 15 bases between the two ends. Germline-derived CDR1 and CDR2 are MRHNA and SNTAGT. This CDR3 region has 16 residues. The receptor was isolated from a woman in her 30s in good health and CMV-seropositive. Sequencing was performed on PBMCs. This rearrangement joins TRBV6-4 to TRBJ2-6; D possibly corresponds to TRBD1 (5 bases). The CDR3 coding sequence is TGTGCCAGCAGCGCTCAGGGCGCGCGTGGGGCCAACGTCCTGACTTTC. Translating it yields CASSAQGARGANVLTF.